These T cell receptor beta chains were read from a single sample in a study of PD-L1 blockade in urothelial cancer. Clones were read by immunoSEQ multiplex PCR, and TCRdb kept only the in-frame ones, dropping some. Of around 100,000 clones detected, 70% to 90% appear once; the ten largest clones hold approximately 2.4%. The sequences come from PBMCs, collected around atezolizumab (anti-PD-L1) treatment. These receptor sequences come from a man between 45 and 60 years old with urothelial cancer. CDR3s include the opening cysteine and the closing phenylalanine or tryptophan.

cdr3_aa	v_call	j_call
CASSLVRGTGELFF	TRBV5-1	TRBJ2-2
CASSSRLAENTGELFF	TRBV18	TRBJ2-2
CATGQLSGGQGETQYF	TRBV28	TRBJ2-5
CASSKQGNEQYF	TRBV5-1	TRBJ2-7
CASTLDAGALGANVLTF	TRBV2	TRBJ2-6
CASRPSGGNTDTQYF	TRBV7-9	TRBJ2-3
CASSPHGQYEQYF	TRBV7-9	TRBJ2-7
CASQRGSLSEAFF	TRBV27	TRBJ1-1
CASSERGYPSNEQFF	TRBV2	TRBJ2-1
CASSLGASGSTDTQYF	TRBV7-8	TRBJ2-3
CASSLDREETQYF	TRBV7-9	TRBJ2-5
CASSAGQMNTEAFF	TRBV25-1	TRBJ1-1
CASRPGMRGGAGANVLTF	TRBV5-1	TRBJ2-6
CASSSDRAQPQHF	TRBV7-2	TRBJ1-5
CASSSLAGLSEQYF	TRBV5-1	TRBJ2-7
CATSRAQGYEQYF	TRBV15	TRBJ2-7
CASSYQGRQPQHF	TRBV5-6	TRBJ1-5
CASSLHSQETQYF	TRBV5-1	TRBJ2-5
CASSSTELNSPLHF	TRBV7-9	TRBJ1-6
CASRAFLLPGQGRGEAFF	TRBV27	TRBJ1-1
CASRAQGAPSYNEQFF	TRBV27	TRBJ2-1
CASRQPTGDNSPLHF	TRBV6-1	TRBJ1-6
CASSLGQGVYNGELFF	TRBV5-1	TRBJ2-2
CASSQGARETQYF	TRBV14	TRBJ2-5
CASSLLPAKETQYF	TRBV28	TRBJ2-5
CASSQKMPRNSGSLWEQYF	TRBV14	TRBJ2-7
CASSRKGGSTDTQYF	TRBV5-1	TRBJ2-3
CASSRLGDEQFF	TRBV28	TRBJ2-1
CAWRPGSEPRYGYTF	TRBV30	TRBJ1-2
CASSLGGTSTDTQYF	TRBV5-4	TRBJ2-3
CASRKQTGGYEKLFF	TRBV2	TRBJ1-4
CASSYSTAANYGYTF	TRBV6-5	TRBJ1-2
CSVKTDFSGYTF	TRBV29-1	TRBJ1-2